Listed below are T cell receptor beta chains from one sample, sequenced in a study of T cell repertoires in cytomegalovirus infection. Using its own MiXCR run on the reads, TCRdb lists one record per CDR3 protein. The sample lists 490,000 or so distinct CDR3 sequences; about 10% were seen once. Sequences were obtained from PBMCs. These receptors were collected from a human donor in good health (CMV status not recorded). Some clones in this sample may be carry-over from other donors' samples. Each CDR3 is given with its conserved first and last residue. The D gene is left open where the match is weak. Not all rows give a size; the values are once, few, many and, for expanded clones, a class.

TRBV14,-,-,TRBJ2-3,CASSQDNFRTTDTQYF,TGTGCCAGCAGCCAAGATAATTTCCGGACCACAGATACGCAGTATTTT
TRBV14,TRBD1,many,TRBJ2-5,CASSPNFGQGQETQYF,TGTGCCAGCAGCCCTAACTTCGGACAGGGCCAGGAGACCCAGTACTTC
TRBV20-1,TRBD2,-,TRBJ2-3,CSAAKSSGGTTDTQYF,TGCAGTGCTGCCAAATCTAGCGGGGGGACCACAGATACGCAGTATTTT
TRBV19,TRBD1,many,TRBJ2-6,CASNRGQEGDGANVLTF,TGTGCCAGTAATCGGGGACAGGAGGGAGACGGGGCCAACGTCCTGACTTTC
TRBV20-1,TRBD2,-,TRBJ2-1,CSASSILGGSKGNEQFF,TGCAGTGCTAGTAGTATCCTCGGCGGGAGTAAAGGCAATGAGCAGTTCTTC
TRBV6-6,-,-,TRBJ2-7,CASSYGWDLWDEQYF,TGTGCCAGCAGTTACGGGTGGGACCTGTGGGACGAGCAGTACTTC
TRBV29-1,-,many,TRBJ1-3,CSVGKTAGNTIYF,TGCAGCGTTGGAAAGACGGCTGGAAACACCATATATTTT
TRBV7-3,TRBD1,many,TRBJ2-2,CASSLFYGTGSTGELFF,TGTGCCAGCAGCTTATTTTACGGGACAGGGTCCACCGGGGAGCTGTTTTTT
TRBV19,TRBD1,-,TRBJ2-2,CASQRTGRHTGELFF,TGTGCCAGTCAAAGGACAGGGCGGCACACCGGGGAGCTGTTTTTT
TRBV7-9,-,many,TRBJ2-5,CASSLGPRKQETQYF,TGTGCCAGCAGCTTAGGGCCCCGTAAACAAGAGACCCAGTACTTC